The rows below give T cell receptor beta chains drawn from one sample of a study of T cells in Graves' hyperthyroidism and ophthalmopathy. In TCRdb, the multiplex PCR reads were re-called with MiXCR into one record per CDR3 protein. The sample consists of around 420,000 distinct CDR3 sequences, 15% to 18% of them appearing once. The sequencing input was blood. These receptors were taken from a young woman with Graves' hyperthyroidism. Both conserved end residues are part of each CDR3. The D gene is left open where the match is weak. Size tells how often a clone was seen (once, few, many) or the class of an expanded clone, and some rows leave it out.

cdr3_nt | cdr3_aa | clone_size | v_call | cdr3_length | j_call | d_call
TGTGCCACCAGCCTAGGGAGGCAGCCCCAGCATTTT | CATSLGRQPQHF | . | TRBV15 | 12 | TRBJ1-5 | .
TGTGCCAGCAGCTGGGACCACTACAATGAGCAGTTCTTC | CASSWDHYNEQFF | . | TRBV7-2 | 13 | TRBJ2-1 | .
TGTGCCAGCAGCCAGGGGGTCCAGATCCAAGAAAAACTGTTTTTT | CASSQGVQIQEKLFF | few | TRBV4-2 | 15 | TRBJ1-4 | .
TGCGCCAGCAGCACCGAGCGGGCGAGCTACGAGCAGTACTTC | CASSTERASYEQYF | . | TRBV5-1 | 14 | TRBJ2-7 | .
TGTGCCAGCAGCCCCCCGCGGCCAGGGAGCTCCTACGAGCAGTACTTC | CASSPPRPGSSYEQYF | many | TRBV28 | 16 | TRBJ2-7 | .
TGTGCCAGCAGTTTGCCAGGCTCGAACACTGAAGCTTTCTTT | CASSLPGSNTEAFF | many | TRBV12-3/TRBV12-4 | 14 | TRBJ1-1 | .
TGCAGTGCTCCTGCGGGGTTCTCCTACAATGAGCAGTTCTTC | CSAPAGFSYNEQFF | many | TRBV20-1 | 14 | TRBJ2-1 | .
TGTGCCAGCAGCTCCCTCGGGGGGCCCCCTAACTATGGCTACACCTTC | CASSSLGGPPNYGYTF | . | TRBV7-9 | 16 | TRBJ1-2 | .
TGCGCCAGCAGCTTGGGCCGGGGACAGGGGGAAAACTATGGCTACACCTTC | CASSLGRGQGENYGYTF | . | TRBV5-1 | 17 | TRBJ1-2 | TRBD1
TGTGCCAGCAGTTACTCGATGGTGACCGCAGCGGGCTACACCTTC | CASSYSMVTAAGYTF | . | TRBV6-6 | 15 | TRBJ1-2 | .
TGCGCCAGCAGCCCGGCGGGGGGGGGCGAGCAGTACTTC | CASSPAGGGEQYF | . | TRBV5-1 | 13 | TRBJ2-7 | TRBD2
TGTGCCAGCAGTGGGGGGACAGGGGGAGGGGATGAGCAGTTCTTC | CASSGGTGGGDEQFF | . | TRBV6-1 | 15 | TRBJ2-1 | TRBD1
TGTGCCAGCAGACCCACAGGGGGCAAAAACACTGAAGCTTTCTTT | CASRPTGGKNTEAFF | many | TRBV28 | 15 | TRBJ1-1 | TRBD1
TGCAGTGCTAGCCCCAGGGGGCTTGAGACCCAGTACTTC | CSASPRGLETQYF | . | TRBV20-1 | 13 | TRBJ2-5 | TRBD1
TGTGCCAGCAGCTCCCCACGGGACGAGCAGTACTTC | CASSSPRDEQYF | many | TRBV7-9 | 12 | TRBJ2-7 | .
TGCGCCAGCAGCTTGGGATCGGGGGCGATCGGTTACAATGAGCAGTTCTTC | CASSLGSGAIGYNEQFF | . | TRBV5-1 | 17 | TRBJ2-1 | .
TGTGCCAGCAGCTTAGTAGCCTCGGATGGCTACACCTTC | CASSLVASDGYTF | . | TRBV7-3 | 13 | TRBJ1-2 | .
TGTGCCAGCAAAATGCACGGGACACCTTACGAGCAGTACTTC | CASKMHGTPYEQYF | many | TRBV28 | 14 | TRBJ2-7 | .
TGCAGTGCTTTAGGGGGGCCAGCCTACGAGCAGTACTTC | CSALGGPAYEQYF | . | TRBV20-1 | 13 | TRBJ2-7 | .
TGTGCCAGCAGGGGGACAGGGGAGACCCAGTACTTC | CASRGTGETQYF | . | TRBV28 | 12 | TRBJ2-5 | TRBD1
TGTGCCAGCAGATACGCACCGAACACTGAAGCTTTCTTT | CASRYAPNTEAFF | few | TRBV14 | 13 | TRBJ1-1 | .
TGTGCCAGCAGTCCTACTAGGGACAGGGTCCACGAGCAGTACTTC | CASSPTRDRVHEQYF | many | TRBV12-3/TRBV12-4 | 15 | TRBJ2-7 | TRBD1
TGTGCCAGCAGCCAGGTCGGAGATCTAGCGGGGGACACAGATACGCAGTATTTT | CASSQVGDLAGDTDTQYF | many | TRBV3-1 | 18 | TRBJ2-3 | TRBD2
TGTGCCAGCAGCCCCCCGGGGCGGAGGGCTGAAGCTTTCTTT | CASSPPGRRAEAFF | few | TRBV28 | 14 | TRBJ1-1 | .
TGTGCCAGCAGAACTGGGTACCAGGGGACCCAGTACTTC | CASRTGYQGTQYF | many | TRBV28 | 13 | TRBJ2-5 | .
TGTGCCAGCAGTTTAGAGGCTTTTTTAGGGCAGAATGGCTACACCTTC | CASSLEAFLGQNGYTF | many | TRBV12-3/TRBV12-4 | 16 | TRBJ1-2 | .
TGTGCCAGTAGTATGGGCAGGTTCGACGAGCAGTACTTC | CASSMGRFDEQYF | . | TRBV19 | 13 | TRBJ2-7 | .
TGTGCCAGCAGCCACGACCGGGACATGGAGCAGTTCTTC | CASSHDRDMEQFF | many | TRBV7-3 | 13 | TRBJ2-1 | .
TGTGCCACCAGTGATTTATCAAGTCAAGAGACCCAGTACTTC | CATSDLSSQETQYF | few | TRBV24-1 | 14 | TRBJ2-5 | .
TGTGCCAGCAGGGGGGGCCCGGGACCCCCCCAAGCTTTCTTT | CASRGGPGPPQAFF | few | TRBV6-1 | 14 | TRBJ1-1 | .
TGTGCCAGCAGCATCACCCAGGGGGGCCAAGAGACCCAGTACTTC | CASSITQGGQETQYF | many | TRBV28 | 15 | TRBJ2-5 | .
TGTGCCAGTAGTGCTAACCCTGACAGGACCCTCTATAGCAATCAGCCCCAGCATTTT | CASSANPDRTLYSNQPQHF | many | TRBV19 | 19 | TRBJ1-5 | .
TGTGCCAGCAGTCCATCTTGGGCTAGCGGGAGCTACGAGCAGTACTTC | CASSPSWASGSYEQYF | . | TRBV6-1 | 16 | TRBJ2-7 | TRBD2
TGCGCCAGCAGCTTGGACAGGGACATATACGAGCAGTACTTC | CASSLDRDIYEQYF | many | TRBV5-1 | 14 | TRBJ2-7 | .
TGTGCCAGTACTTCGTGGACAGGGCGAACTGAAGCTTTCTTT | CASTSWTGRTEAFF | . | TRBV19 | 14 | TRBJ1-1 | TRBD1
TGTGCCAGCAGCCTTACCCCAGCGGGTGGGAGCTCCTACGAGCAGTACTTC | CASSLTPAGGSSYEQYF | many | TRBV11-2 | 17 | TRBJ2-7 | .
TGTGCCAGCAGTCCCTTTAACAATCAGCCCCAGCATTTT | CASSPFNNQPQHF | . | TRBV27 | 13 | TRBJ1-5 | .
TGTGCCAGCTCACAGGCCCTTTCGAGTGGGCGAGAGACCCAGTACTTC | CASSQALSSGRETQYF | once | TRBV18 | 16 | TRBJ2-5 | .
TGTGCCAGCAAAAGCCTGGGCGGGGGGGAAGAGACCCAGTACTTC | CASKSLGGGEETQYF | many | TRBV27 | 15 | TRBJ2-5 | TRBD2
TGTGCCAGCAGCTCCAGAACTAGACTAGCGGCCGCCTACGAGCAGTACTTC | CASSSRTRLAAAYEQYF | . | TRBV7-9 | 17 | TRBJ2-7 | TRBD2
TGCAGTGTCTGGCGGGGGAACACTGAAGCTTTCTTT | CSVWRGNTEAFF | many | TRBV20-1 | 12 | TRBJ1-1 | .
TGTGCCAGCAGCACACAGGGACTAGCTACGGATGAGCAGTTCTTC | CASSTQGLATDEQFF | many | TRBV6-2/TRBV6-3 | 15 | TRBJ2-1 | TRBD2
TGTGCCATCAGTGAGTCTCAGGGCCCGAACACTGAAGCTTTCTTT | CAISESQGPNTEAFF | few | TRBV10-3 | 15 | TRBJ1-1 | .
TGTGCCAGCAGTTTAGGGAGAAGTGCAACTAATGAAAAACTGTTTTTT | CASSLGRSATNEKLFF | . | TRBV28 | 16 | TRBJ1-4 | .
TGTGCCAGCTCCCCCTGGACAGGGGTCTACGAGCAGTACTTC | CASSPWTGVYEQYF | many | TRBV2 | 14 | TRBJ2-7 | TRBD1
TGTGCCAGCAGCGCCCTCGTGGGCGAGCAGTACTTC | CASSALVGEQYF | . | TRBV7-2 | 12 | TRBJ2-7 | .
TGTGCCAGCAGTTACCTGACAGGGGATGAGCAGTACTTC | CASSYLTGDEQYF | many | TRBV6-1 | 13 | TRBJ2-7 | TRBD1
TGCGCCAGCAGCCAAGTCCCCGGGGGGGCGCAGGATCAGCCCCAGCATTTT | CASSQVPGGAQDQPQHF | few | TRBV4-1 | 17 | TRBJ1-5 | .
TGTGCCAGCAGCTTAGATGTCTCTGGAAACACCATATATTTT | CASSLDVSGNTIYF | . | TRBV7-9 | 14 | TRBJ1-3 | .
TGTGCCAGTAGTACCCAGGGGAGCAATCAGCCCCAGCATTTT | CASSTQGSNQPQHF | . | TRBV19 | 14 | TRBJ1-5 | .
TGTGCCAGCAGTTACAACGGACAGATGAACACTGAAGCTTTCTTT | CASSYNGQMNTEAFF | . | TRBV6-5 | 15 | TRBJ1-1 | .